This TCR beta chain was obtained from a study of early T cells in non-severe SARS-CoV-2 infection. The overall study: Sequencing input comprised bulk RNA from unsorted whole blood; chain pairing was not available.

Trimming at V came to 3 bases and at J to 7 bases, leaving 14 bases not matched to a gene. Per the germline V gene, CDR1 is LGHDT and CDR2 is YNNKEL (reference sequence). The CDR3 has 16 residues. This clonotype was seen repeatedly, ten times or more. MiXCR, applied by TCRdb to the 5' RACE reads, yields one record per CDR3 protein. The data show tens of thousands of distinct CDR3 sequences, approximately 9.9% seen once. The chain employs TRBV3-1 and TRBJ1-2, with 7 positions matching TRBD1. The source of this sequence is an adult who was a healthcare worker with PCR-confirmed SARS-CoV-2 infection or an uninfected control (not recorded which). Sequenced: whole blood. The CDR3 region has the DNA TGTGCCAGCAGCCAGGGCACTCGGAGGGGGCTGAGTGGCTACACCTTC. This encodes CASSQGTRRGLSGYTF.